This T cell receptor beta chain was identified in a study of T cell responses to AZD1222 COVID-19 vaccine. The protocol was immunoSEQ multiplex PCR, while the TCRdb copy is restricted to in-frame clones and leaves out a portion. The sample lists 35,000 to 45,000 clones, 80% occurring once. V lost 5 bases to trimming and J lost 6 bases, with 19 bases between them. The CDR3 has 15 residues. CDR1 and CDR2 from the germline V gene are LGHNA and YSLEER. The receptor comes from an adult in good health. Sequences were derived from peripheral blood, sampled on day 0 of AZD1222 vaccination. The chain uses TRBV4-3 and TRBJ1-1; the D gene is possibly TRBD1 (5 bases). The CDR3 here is CASSFGASWGPEAFF. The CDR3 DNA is TGCGCCAGCAGCTTCGGAGCATCATGGGGACCTGAAGCTTTCTTT.